The 28 T cell receptor beta chains below were found in one sample sequenced in a study of blood T cells in healthy people across ages. The second PCR ran about 6 to 12 cycles with a sample-barcoded 5' primer and J-beta primers. TCRdb used MiXCR to reprocess the 5' RACE reads, holding one entry per CDR3 protein. The sample has just over 800,000 distinct CDR3 sequences, around 68% seen once. Sequenced input: blood. The receptors were gathered from a man between 25 and 39 years old in good health.

This clonotype was observed a few times. This chain links TRBV10-3 with TRBJ2-5; 10 positions agree with TRBD1. Trimming took 6 bases from V and 12 from J; bases not matched to a gene: 10. The germline gives CDR1 ENHRY, CDR2 SYGVKD. The CDR3 is 13 residues long. The DNA for the CDR3 is TGTGCCATCAGCCCCTGGACAGGGGGTCTTAAGTACTTC. Protein sequence: CAISPWTGGLKYF.

There are many counts of this clonotype. The chain uses TRBV4-3 and TRBJ1-4; the D is unclear. Germline values: CDR1 LGHNA, CDR2 YSLEER. The CDR3 length is 12 residues. Trimming took 0 bases from V and 8 from J, leaving 4 bases between them. The CDR3 is CASSQDREKLFF. The CDR3 DNA follows: TGCGCCAGCAGCCAAGATCGGGAAAAACTGTTTTTT.

The chain uses TRBV7-9 and TRBJ2-5, with TRBD2 matching 10 bases. CDR1 SEHNR and CDR2 FQNEAQ come from the germline V gene (reference sequence). With 4 bases clipped from V and 1 base from J, the junction kept 3 bases outside the gene matches. The CDR3 has 15 residues. The CDR3 region is CASSWGLAIQETQYF. CDR3 DNA: TGTGCCAGCAGCTGGGGACTAGCGATCCAAGAGACCCAGTACTTC.

The chain employs TRBV7-2 and TRBJ2-5; tentative D call: TRBD1 (6 bases). The CDR3 loop spans 16 amino acids. Germline lookup yields CDR1 SGHTA and CDR2 FQGNSA. The germline V and J ends were trimmed by 5 bases and 11 bases, with 27 bases remaining between them. In DNA, the CDR3 is TGTGCCAGCAGCCCTACACAGGGCCCCTGGGGGAATGAGCAGTACTTC. Its translation is CASSPTQGPWGNEQYF.

The chain has TRBV20-1 and TRBJ2-1, with D possibly TRBD2 on 6 matching bases. The CDR3 contains 15 residues. V was shortened by 2 bases and J by 5 bases, with 16 bases between the two germline ends. Germline CDR1 DFQATT, CDR2 SNEGSKA (reference sequence). The CDR3 sequence is CSARRQSSGDNEQFF. DNA of the CDR3: TGCAGTGCTAGAAGACAGAGTAGCGGAGACAATGAGCAGTTCTTC.

The chain has TRBV4-2 and TRBJ1-5, with TRBD1 as a possible D gene (5 bases). Germline-derived CDR1 and CDR2 are LGHNA and YNFKEQ. This CDR3 is built from 13 residues. Trimming pared 0 bases from V and 9 bases from J, leaving 9 bases between. For the CDR3, the DNA is TGTGCCAGCAGCCAAGATGGGGGGAGGCCCCAGCATTTT. Encoded protein: CASSQDGGRPQHF.

This chain links TRBV10-3 with TRBJ2-4, with D perhaps given as TRBD1 or TRBD2 (5 bases each). The DNA matches TRBJ2-7 better at its end, which makes the J call doubtful. CDR3 length: 14 residues. Germline V gene sequence: CDR1 ENHRY, CDR2 SYGVKD. DNA for the CDR3: TGTGCCATCAGTGCCCAGGGACGGAGAGTCGAGCAGTACTTC. Its translation is CAISAQGRRVEQYF.

The rearrangement links TRBV10-3 to TRBJ2-5; 14 nucleotides agree with TRBD2. The V segment lost 4 bases and the J segment 4 bases; nucleotides outside the gene matches: 2. The CDR3 runs 15 residues. CDR1 ENHRY and CDR2 SYGVKD come from the germline V gene. The CDR3 DNA is TGTGCCATCAGTGGACTAGCGGGGGGGCGAGAGACCCAGTACTTC. Translated: CAISGLAGGRETQYF.

This clonotype showed up just a few times. The chain joins TRBV3-1 to TRBJ2-5, with TRBD2 matching over 8 bases. Germline loops: CDR1 LGHDT, CDR2 YNNKEL (reference sequence). This CDR3 has 15 amino acids. V shed 6 bases and J 3 bases; nucleotides not matched to a gene: 9. CDR3 DNA sequence: TGTGCCAGCAGTCCCTGGGGTAGCGGGGAAGAGACCCAGTACTTC. It codes for CASSPWGSGEETQYF.

The chain uses TRBV10-3 and TRBJ1-5, with D perhaps matching TRBD1 (6 bases). The CDR3 contains 14 residues. Trimming stripped 2 bases from V and 7 bases from J, with 12 bases between. The germline V gene encodes CDR1 ENHRY and CDR2 SYGVKD. In DNA form, the CDR3 reads TGTGCCATCAGTGAGGGGCAGGGGAGCCAGCCCCAGCATTTT. Its protein product is CAISEGQGSQPQHF.

The J gene is TRBJ1-2, the V gene TRBV20-1; D call uncertain. CDR3 size: 12 residues. The germline V gene has CDR1 DFQATT and CDR2 SNEGSKA (reference sequence). V was clipped by 2 bases and J by 9 bases, with 13 bases between them. CDR3 DNA sequence: TGCAGTGCTAGATTGCAGGACCGTTGCTACACCTTC. Translation gives CSARLQDRCYTF.

The V and J genes are TRBV20-1 and TRBJ2-4; 9 positions match TRBD1. CDR3 length: 14 amino acids. Per the germline V gene, CDR1 is DFQATT and CDR2 is SNEGSKA (reference sequence). V shed 1 base, J shed 9 bases, and the junction held 7 bases outside the gene matches. The CDR3 nucleotides are TGCAGTGCTAGAGCTCAGGGACAGGGTTTCATTCAGTACTTC. This encodes CSARAQGQGFIQYF.

This chain uses TRBV3-1 with TRBJ1-2; D is undetermined. Germline-derived CDR1 and CDR2 are LGHDT and YNNKEL (reference sequence). V gave up 0 bases and J gave up 4 bases, with 6 bases separating them. The CDR3 sequence is 13 residues long. The DNA of the CDR3 is TGTGCCAGCAGCCAAGAACCAGGCTATGGCTACACCTTC. It specifies CASSQEPGYGYTF.

DNA of the CDR3: TGTGCCAGCAGTCTTGAGCCGGGGCAAGAGACCCAGTACTTC. Encoded protein: CASSLEPGQETQYF. This sequence joins TRBV27 and TRBJ2-5, with TRBD2 as a possible D gene (5 bases). V was pared by 5 bases and J by 2 bases, with 12 bases between. From germline, CDR1 is MNHEY and CDR2 SMNVEV (reference sequence). The CDR3 loop spans 14 amino acids.

This clonotype has just one count. J is TRBJ2-3 and V is TRBV14; TRBD2 aligns across 8 bases. Trimming removed 0 bases from V and 2 bases from J; junction bases left unmatched: 7. This CDR3 is built from 17 residues. Germline CDR1 reads SGHDN; CDR2 reads FVKESK. CDR3 coding DNA: TGTGCCAGCAGCCAAGATCAAGTAGCGGGGTTCACAGATACGCAGTATTTT. It translates to CASSQDQVAGFTDTQYF.

Only one count was recorded for this clonotype. The chain couples TRBV4-3 to TRBJ1-1; TRBD1 is a possible D gene (5 bases). This CDR3 spans 16 amino acids. Germline CDR1 and CDR2: LGHNA and YSLEER. The germline V and J ends were trimmed by 0 bases and 5 bases, with 16 bases remaining between them. The CDR3 protein is CASSQDSNRRFTEAFF. The CDR3, as DNA: TGCGCCAGCAGCCAAGATAGTAACAGGAGGTTTACTGAAGCTTTCTTT.

In this sample, this clonotype turned up a few times. The rearrangement links TRBV4-3 to TRBJ1-2; 10 nucleotides align to TRBD1. CDR1 and CDR2 (germline): LGHNA, YSLEER. Losses at the gene ends were 3 bases for V and 9 bases for J; bases not matched to a gene: 10. This CDR3 has 15 amino acids. The CDR3 region has the DNA TGCGCCAGCAGCCACGGACAGGGGGAACTTCTTCGCTACACCTTC. Residues: CASSHGQGELLRYTF.

The chain combines TRBV27 with TRBJ2-6; 8 bases line up with TRBD1. J lost 4 bases, V lost 3 bases, and 5 bases had no gene match. This CDR3 is 16 amino acids long. The germline CDR1 and CDR2 sequences are MNHEY and SMNVEV (reference sequence). The CDR3 spells CASSFQGARGANVLTF. The CDR3, as DNA: TGTGCCAGCAGTTTCCAGGGGGCGCGGGGGGCCAACGTCCTGACTTTC.

The chain recombines TRBV5-6 with TRBJ2-3; D not resolved. V gave up 0 bases and J gave up 1 base, with 9 bases separating them. Germline CDR1 is SGHDT and CDR2 is YYEEEE. CDR3 length: 15 amino acids. The CDR3, as DNA: TGTGCCAGCAGCTTGGTACCCTATCGCACAGATACGCAGTATTTT. Encoded protein: CASSLVPYRTDTQYF.

The V call is TRBV27, the J call TRBJ2-3; 7 nucleotides match TRBD2. The V segment lost 3 bases and the J segment 6 bases; nucleotides outside the gene matches: 15. Germline CDR1 and CDR2: MNHEY and SMNVEV (reference sequence). CDR3 length equals 17 residues. Here the CDR3 DNA reads TGTGCCAGCAGTTTTGGGCGGATTGGGGGGGGAACGGATACGCAGTATTTT. This encodes CASSFGRIGGGTDTQYF.

CDR3 sequence: CASCDEGVLYNEQFF. The CDR3 nucleotides are TGTGCCAGCTGCGACGAGGGCGTACTCTACAATGAGCAGTTCTTC. The chain carries TRBV28 and TRBJ2-1; D might be TRBD2 (5 bases). V was trimmed by 8 bases and J by 3 bases, leaving 17 bases between them. Germline V gives CDR1 MDHEN, CDR2 SYDVKM. There are 15 residues in the CDR3. The full variable domain, its missing parts supplied by reference TRBV28 and TRBJ2-1, is DVKVTQSSRYLVKRTGEKVFLECVQDMDHENMFWYRQDPGLGLRLIYFSYDVKMKEKGDIPEGYSVSREKKERFSLILESASTNQTSMYLCASCDEGVLYNEQFFGPGTRLTVL.

This clonotype was detected only a few times. V usage is TRBV20-1 and J usage is TRBJ2-7, with TRBD2 matching 8 bases. This CDR3 is built from 13 residues. Germline V gene data show CDR1 as DFQATT and CDR2 as SNEGSKA (reference sequence). V trimming: 4 bases; J trimming: 3 bases; junction bases outside the gene matches: 5. The CDR3 nucleotides read TGCAGTGCTACTGGACTAGCCATCTACGAGCAGTACTTC. Encoded protein: CSATGLAIYEQYF.

This chain joins TRBV12-3 or TRBV12-4 and TRBJ1-6; D may be TRBD1 (6 bases). The CDR3 runs 14 residues. Trimming stripped 6 bases from V and 9 bases from J, with 15 bases between. CDR3 protein: CASSQTGSGSPLHF. In DNA, the CDR3 is TGTGCCAGCAGCCAGACAGGTTCAGGTTCACCCCTCCACTTT.

The sample holds one count of this clonotype. The chain carries TRBV7-9 and TRBJ2-7; D might be TRBD1 (6 bases). V gave up 5 bases and J gave up 4 bases, with 15 bases separating them. Germline-derived CDR1 and CDR2 are SEHNR and FQNEAQ (reference sequence). CDR3 length: 14 residues. The DNA for the CDR3 is TGTGCCAGCAGCCCCCTGACAGGACCTTACGAGCAGTACTTC. Encoded protein: CASSPLTGPYEQYF.

The chain carries TRBV9 and TRBJ2-1; TRBD2 matches 9 bases. From germline, CDR1 is SGDLS and CDR2 YYNGEE. V was clipped by 0 bases and J by 8 bases; unmatched bases: 6. The CDR3 totals 15 residues. The chain's CDR3 is CASSVGAGGIDEQFF. As DNA, the CDR3 is TGTGCCAGCAGCGTAGGAGCGGGGGGCATAGATGAGCAGTTCTTC. The complete variable domain, with remaining parts taken from reference TRBV9 and TRBJ2-1, reads DSGVTQTPKHLITATGQRVTLRCSPRSGDLSVYWYQQSLDQGLQFLIQYYNGEERAKGNILERFSAQQFPDLHSELNLSSLELGDSALYFCASSVGAGGIDEQFFGPGTRLTVL.

The chain recombines TRBV29-1 with TRBJ2-7, with D possibly matching TRBD1 (5 bases). The V end was cut by 3 bases, the J end by 3 bases, with 15 bases between. Looked up from germline, CDR1 is SQVTM and CDR2 is ANQGSEA. The CDR3 length is 14 residues. The CDR3 coding sequence is TGCAGCGTTGAGGCAGGGCAGGGCTTCTACGAGCAGTACTTC. Its protein is CSVEAGQGFYEQYF.

This clonotype was counted between two and nine times. The CDR3 DNA is TGTGCCAGCAAACGCCGGGCAAACTGGCCCTTTTTTAATTCCGAGCAGTACTTC. It specifies CASKRRANWPFFNSEQYF. This chain links TRBV6-1 with TRBJ2-7; no definite D call. CDR3 size: 18 residues. Germline assignment: CDR1 MNHNS and CDR2 SASEGT. V was clipped by 7 bases and J by 6 bases, with 31 bases between them.

This chain links TRBV6-6 with TRBJ1-4, with 11 bases matching TRBD1. After removal of 5 bases from V and 8 bases from J, the junction contained 10 bases not matched to a gene. The CDR3 spans 16 residues. The germline V gene has CDR1 MNHNY and CDR2 SVGAGI (reference sequence). Here the CDR3 DNA reads TGTGCCAGCAGTAGCCCTCCGGACAGGGGGCAAGAAAAACTGTTTTTT. This encodes CASSSPPDRGQEKLFF.